This T cell receptor beta chain was observed in a study of T cell responses to AZD1222 COVID-19 vaccine (dated by TCRdb to about 2021). Looking at the study overall: A total of 230 or so trial participants underwent TCR sequencing, of whom 200 to 220 received two doses of AZD1222 and 26 received two doses of the MenACWY control vaccine. Enrollment into the trials was organized by age into subgroups of 18-55, 56-69 and 70-plus years, and those subgroups contained roughly 140, 27 and 60 TCR-sequenced participants, respectively.

V is cut back by 1 base and J by 0 bases, with 7 bases in the junction unmatched. According to the germline V gene, CDR1 reads SGHTA and CDR2 reads FQGNSA. The CDR3 sequence holds 17 residues, the cysteine and phenylalanine included. Left in the record is the CDR3 DNA by itself, 51 bases read in frame from the first base. The time point label for this specimen denotes: baseline before first vaccination. Reading the label with the study, this specimen's treatment or condition is: meningococcal conjugate vaccine given as trial control. Vaccinee samples were obtained from the UK trials COV001 and COV002, which included a single-blind randomized controlled phase 2/3 trial of AZD1222 (ChAdOx1 nCoV-19) in healthy adults. For TCRbeta chain sequencing, PBMC samples from trial participants were taken at day 0 and at day 28 after the second dose. Points the paper makes about the study in general: After two AZD1222 doses, spike-specific TCR breadth and depth were significantly higher than at day 0 and than in MenACWY recipients. Because no day 14 peak-response samples were available, the repertoires could be characterized only after the peak T cell response. Participants were mostly white British and included more females than males, and it was suggested by the authors that clonal diversity may have been underestimated. Nearly half of unique spike-specific TCRs reportedly recognized epitopes outside regions mutated in the B.1.351 and B.1.1.7 variants. Vaccine-associated CD4 TCRs spanned the whole spike protein, with dominant responses in regions 160-218 and 743-854. In the small 56-69-year group, the increase in depth fell short of significance, most likely because of low power. Only five or six AZD1222 recipients were SARS-CoV-2 seropositive at baseline, limiting conclusions about previously exposed vaccinees.

The CDR3 regions of human TCRbeta chains were analyzed by immunosequencing. Concerning the study's data processing: Repertoire TCRs were matched against a reference library of SARS-CoV-2-specific TCRs generated with the MIRA antigen-specificity platform. Breadth was defined as the fraction of unique TCRs that were SARS-CoV-2-associated, and depth was defined as the fraction of total T cells that were SARS-CoV-2-associated. Using the MIRA data, every spike-specific TCR was mapped to the spike region that the TCR reacted to and assigned to either a CD4 or a CD8 class. Log10-transformed breadth and depth values were compared by one-way ANOVA with Sidak's multiple comparisons tests. TCRdb carries this immuneACCESS record with in-frame sequences only. Its versions omit some clonotypes, under half of them owing to an unresolved V gene in the studies checked, with the rest unexplained. For V, J and clone size, that table is used; D and trimming come from the DNA. Recorded for this sample are 130,000 or so clones; roughly 93% of them occurred a single time. More than 0.85% of the sample lies in the top ten.

A note on this clone: It has no known antigen specificity. Qualities for individual bases were not recorded, and no much larger clone is one base off.

The sequence came from an adult in good health. The sequencing here drew on peripheral blood, taken on day 0 of MenACWY control vaccination. This chain is built from TRBV7-2 and TRBJ2-7; TRBD2 agrees with 9 junctional bases. DNA sequence: TGTGCCAGCAGCTTAGGCCTAGCGGGGCCGATCTCCTACGAGCAGTACTTC. Its product reads: CASSLGLAGPISYEQYF.